Below, 20 T cell receptor beta chains from the same sample are listed, as sequenced in a study of cytomegalovirus exposure and HLA in healthy donors listed by TCRdb under 2017. Libraries were prepared through the immunoSEQ multiplex PCR assay. For the multiplex PCR, a mixture combining 60 forward primers for TCR Vbeta segments and 13 reverse primers for TCR Jbeta segments was used. Drawn from immuneACCESS, this table holds only the in-frame rearrangements with V and J called that TCRdb kept. Clones are partly lost; checked studies trace under half to an unresolved V gene and leave the rest unexplained. This sample is represented by roughly 62,000 clones; approximately 77% of them were singletons. The biggest ten clones account for approximately 3.3% of the sample. Sequences were obtained from PBMCs. The receptors were sampled from a woman aged 40 to 55 in good health and CMV-seropositive.

The chain couples TRBV27 to TRBJ2-7; possible D gene TRBD2, 5 bases. Germline lookup yields CDR1 MNHEY and CDR2 SMNVEV (reference sequence). Trimming took 5 bases from V and 3 from J, leaving 17 bases between them. The CDR3 runs to 15 residues. The CDR3 region has the DNA TGTGCCAGCAGTCCACAAAAACTAGTCCACTACGAGCAGTACTTC. This codes for CASSPQKLVHYEQYF.

This sequence joins TRBV5-1 and TRBJ1-1; TRBD1 might be the D (6 bases). Germline CDR1 and CDR2: SGHRS and YFSETQ. V gave up 4 bases and J gave up 5 bases, with 9 bases separating them. CDR3 size: 12 residues. CDR3 DNA sequence: TGCGCCAGCAGCAAGGGGGAAACTGAAGCTTTCTTT. Translating gives CASSKGETEAFF.

The V gene is TRBV2, the J gene TRBJ1-2, with unresolved D. This CDR3 region has 14 residues. V was trimmed by 0 bases and J by 2 bases, leaving 7 bases between them. Germline V lookup: CDR1 SNHLY, CDR2 FYNNEI. The CDR3 DNA sequence: TGTGCCAGCAGTGAAGCATTTAAAAACTATGGCTACACCTTC. This sequence encodes CASSEAFKNYGYTF.

The chain employs TRBV19 and TRBJ2-3; 12 bases fit TRBD2. CDR3 size: 15 residues. Unmatched junction bases numbered 6, after V lost 5 bases and J lost 6 bases. Per germline, CDR1 LNHDA and CDR2 SQIVND (reference sequence). CDR3 in amino acids: CASSPLAGGLDTQYF. Written as DNA, the CDR3 is TGTGCCAGTAGTCCTCTAGCGGGGGGGCTCGATACGCAGTATTTT. Variable domain in full (rest from reference TRBV19 and TRBJ2-3): DGGITQSPKYLFRKEGQNVTLSCEQNLNHDAMYWYRQDPGQGLRLIYYSQIVNDFQKGDIAEGYSVSREKKESFPLTVTSAQKNPTAFYLCASSPLAGGLDTQYFGPGTRLTVL.

V and J are TRBV7-3 and TRBJ2-2; 7 bases align to TRBD2. This CDR3 has 15 amino acids. Per the germline V gene, CDR1 is SGHTA and CDR2 is FQGTGA. V shed 3 bases and J 1 base; nucleotides not matched to a gene: 2. The CDR3 sequence: CASSFGGGNTGELFF. The DNA of the CDR3 is TGTGCCAGCAGCTTCGGCGGGGGGAACACCGGGGAGCTGTTTTTT.

This chain connects TRBV6-1 to TRBJ2-3; a possible D gene is TRBD2 (6 bases). Trimming took off 1 base at V and 7 bases at J, with 9 bases between the two ends. The CDR3 sequence is 13 residues long. Germline CDR1 is MNHNS and CDR2 is SASEGT. CDR3 coding DNA: TGTGCCAGCAGTGAAGGGACTATTAATACGCAGTATTTT. Protein: CASSEGTINTQYF.

This clone was found once. The rearrangement links TRBV30 to TRBJ1-2, with 7 bases fitting TRBD1. The CDR3 is made up of 12 amino acids. Germline lookup yields CDR1 GTSNPN and CDR2 SVGIG (reference sequence). Losses at the gene ends were 4 bases for V and 8 bases for J; bases not matched to a gene: 7. The CDR3 DNA sequence: TGTGCCTGGATAGGGGGCGGCGGCGGCTACACCTTC. It codes for CAWIGGGGGYTF. Looking up the rest from reference TRBV30 and TRBJ1-2 gives the full variable domain: SQTIHQWPATLVQPVGSPLSLECTVEGTSNPNLYWYRQAAGRGLQLLFYSVGIGQISSEVPQNLSASRPQDRQFILSSKKLLLSDSGFYLCAWIGGGGGYTFGSGTRLTVV.

The chain is built from TRBV4-1 and TRBJ1-1; D might be TRBD1 (5 bases). The CDR3 totals 17 residues. V gave up 1 base and J gave up 1 base, with 16 bases separating them. Germline V gives CDR1 MGHRA, CDR2 YSYEKL. DNA for the CDR3: TGCGCCAGCAGCCAAGGGGGCAGACACGGCTCGAACACTGAAGCTTTCTTT. Translation gives CASSQGGRHGSNTEAFF.

V is TRBV15 and J is TRBJ1-3; D ambiguous. Per the germline V gene, CDR1 is LNHNV and CDR2 is YYDKDF (reference sequence). The CDR3 extends over 15 amino acids. V lost 1 base to trimming and J lost 0 bases, with 7 bases between them. This CDR3 is CATSRGYSSGNTIYF. In nucleotides, the CDR3 is TGTGCCACCAGCAGAGGGTACAGCTCTGGAAACACCATATATTTT.

This clone was observed a handful of times. J is TRBJ1-1 and V is TRBV10-1; D remains unclear. Trimming removed 11 bases at V and 5 bases at J, with 12 bases between. This CDR3 is built from 11 residues. The germline V gene has CDR1 WNHNN and CDR2 SYGVQD (reference sequence). The CDR3 nucleotides are TGCGCCGAAGGTTGCGGAACTGAAGCTTTCTTT. Its protein is CAEGCGTEAFF.

The chain carries TRBV11-2 and TRBJ2-5; possible D gene TRBD1, 6 bases. The CDR3 runs to 15 residues. Between the trimmed V and J ends, which lost 0 bases and 2 bases, there was a span of 10 bases. Germline loops: CDR1 SGHAT, CDR2 FQNNGV. The CDR3 reads CASSLDRTVQETQYF. The CDR3 bases are TGTGCCAGCAGCTTAGATCGGACAGTTCAAGAGACCCAGTACTTC.

The chain uses TRBV19 and TRBJ1-6; 8 bases map to TRBD1. This CDR3 comprises 15 residues. V lost 6 bases to trimming and J lost 7 bases; unmatched junction nucleotides: 8. Germline loops: CDR1 LNHDA, CDR2 SQIVND (reference sequence). Written as DNA, the CDR3 is TGTGCCAGTAGGCAGACAGGGGTCGACAATTCACCCCTCCACTTT. The encoded protein is CASRQTGVDNSPLHF.

The genes are TRBV9 and TRBJ2-3, with D possibly being TRBD2 (6 bases). Trimming left V 4 bases short and J 5 bases short, with 11 bases between. Per the germline V gene, CDR1 is SGDLS and CDR2 is YYNGEE. CDR3 length: 13 residues. The CDR3 nucleotides are TGTGCCAGCAGCCCAGGAGCGGGAGATACGCAGTATTTT. Residues: CASSPGAGDTQYF.

V and J are TRBV21-1 and TRBJ1-2; TRBD1, the table's D call, was not compared with the DNA. TRBV21-1 is a known pseudogene. This CDR3 comprises 16 residues. The CDR3 here is CASSKIEAAGGDGYTF. CDR3 in DNA: TGTGCCAGCAGCAAAATAGAGGCGGCAGGGGGCGACGGCTACACCTTC.

The rearrangement joins TRBV5-1 to TRBJ1-2, with 11 bases aligning to TRBD1. Trimming cost V 0 bases and J 8 bases; bases outside gene matches: 12. This CDR3 is 17 amino acids long. Germline V gene lookup returns CDR1 SGHRS and CDR2 YFSETQ. CDR3 in DNA: TGCGCCAGCAGCTTGGGATCGTTCGGACAGGGGGCGCGGGGCTACACCTTC. It translates to CASSLGSFGQGARGYTF.

The rearrangement uses TRBV5-1 and TRBJ1-1, with TRBD1 matching 8 bases. V shed 4 bases and J 1 base; nucleotides not matched to a gene: 9. Germline CDR1 and CDR2: SGHRS and YFSETQ. The CDR3 is 16 amino acids. The CDR3 region has the DNA TGCGCCAGCAGCCCCGGGCGACAGGGGTCGAACACTGAAGCTTTCTTT. Translated: CASSPGRQGSNTEAFF. Full variable domain (remainder filled in from reference TRBV5-1 and TRBJ1-1): KAGVTQTPRYLIKTRGQQVTLSCSPISGHRSVSWYQQTPGQGLQFLFEYFSETQRNKGNFPGRFSGRQFSNSRSEMNVSTLELGDSALYLCASSPGRQGSNTEAFFGQGTRLTVV.

The chain has TRBV5-1 and TRBJ1-2, with 8 bases matching TRBD1. The CDR3 length is 15 residues. The germline V gene has CDR1 SGHRS and CDR2 YFSETQ. V shed 5 bases and J 4 bases; nucleotides not matched to a gene: 10. The CDR3 sequence: CASSFEPGQVYGYTF. For the CDR3, the DNA is TGCGCCAGCAGTTTCGAACCGGGACAGGTCTATGGCTACACCTTC.

As DNA, the CDR3 is TGCGCCAGCAGCCAAGGTGGTATCAGGGGCTCCTACGAGCAGTACTTC. Translation gives CASSQGGIRGSYEQYF. The J gene is TRBJ2-7, the V gene TRBV4-1; tentatively, D is TRBD1 (6 bases). The CDR3 has 16 residues. V was shortened by 1 base and J by 0 bases, with 13 bases between the two germline ends. The germline V gene has CDR1 MGHRA and CDR2 YSYEKL.

The chain has TRBV18 and TRBJ1-4; 7 bases are a match to TRBD1. After removal of 6 bases from V and 8 bases from J, the junction contained 15 bases not matched to a gene. Germline V gene data show CDR1 as KGHSH and CDR2 as LQKENI. The CDR3 spans 16 residues. The CDR3 sequence is CASSPEPTGAGEKLFF. The CDR3 nucleotides are TGTGCCAGCTCCCCCGAGCCCACAGGGGCAGGGGAAAAACTGTTTTTT.

The chain is built from TRBV29-1 and TRBJ2-7; 7 bases agree with TRBD2. Germline V gene sequence: CDR1 SQVTM, CDR2 ANQGSEA. Trimming at V came to 0 bases and at J to 2 bases, leaving 4 bases not matched to a gene. The CDR3 has 14 amino acids. The CDR3 bases are TGCAGCGTTGAAGAGTACGGGACTACCTACGAGCAGTACTTC. As protein: CSVEEYGTTYEQYF.